One T cell receptor beta chain is described in this entry. In the authors' workflow: Estimated nucleated cell counts came from reference gene primer amplification. Assay used: immunoSEQ multiplex PCR; TCRdb lists only in-frame clones, some missing. D and trimming were read from the DNA, whereas the V and J calls and clone size are those reported in that table. Of 50,000 to 65,000 clones in the sample, 91% are singletons; the top ten hold 7% to 8%. This specimen belongs to a study of blood T cell repertoires in COVID-19. The clonotype originates from a woman between 55 and 75 years old with active or convalescent COVID-19. Source material: peripheral blood.

DNA for the CDR3: TGTGCCAGCAGTAACCTTGACAGTAGCACAGATACGCAGTATTTT. Translating gives CASSNLDSSTDTQYF. The chain joins TRBV6-6 to TRBJ2-3; a possible D gene is TRBD1 (5 bases). The CDR3 sequence is 15 residues long. Trimming stripped 5 bases from V and 0 bases from J, with 12 bases between. CDR1 and CDR2 from the germline V gene are MNHNY and SVGAGI (reference sequence).